This T cell receptor (beta chain) was documented in a study of PD-1 blockade in mismatch repair-deficient tumors (dated by TCRdb to about 2017). About the study as a whole: Between late 2013 and late 2016, 90 or so consecutive patients with about a dozen mismatch repair-deficient cancer types, all previously treated and progressing, were enrolled in the trial. Tumor-associated T cell clones in the peripheral blood of patients responding to PD-1 blockade were tracked using deep sequencing of TCR CDR3 regions.

Mismatch repair deficiency in every enrolled patient was established by polymerase chain reaction or immunohistochemistry. TCR sequencing was performed for a few patients who responded to pembrolizumab therapy. The phase II trial prospectively evaluated PD-1 blockade with pembrolizumab in advanced mismatch repair-deficient cancers, independent of tissue of origin. Peripheral blood T cell samples were collected serially, before PD-1 blockade began and at several time points afterward. Blood sampling times were reported as weeks after the first pembrolizumab dose. Of note for this clone: The target of this receptor is not known. It has no much larger one-base neighbor in the sample; base qualities were not kept.

The method was the immunoSEQ multiplex PCR assay. This immuneACCESS table, as held by TCRdb, lists in-frame sequences with V and J called but not all clones. Of the missing ones, under half trace to an unresolved V gene in checked studies; the others have no known cause. For this sample the table gives about 79,000 clones, of which approximately 78% were detected only once. The ten biggest clones cover roughly 6% of the sample. CDR1 and CDR2, looked up from the germline V gene, are SGHTA and FQGTGA. V and J are trimmed by 5 bases and 4 bases, and the gene matches miss 8 bases of the junction. The CDR3 goes from the cysteine to the phenylalanine over 15 residues. The DNA shown is the 45-base CDR3, in frame from base 1. Points the paper makes about the study in general: Rapid expansion after pembrolizumab followed by contraction, generally before radiologic responses, was shown by tumor-resident clones, which were often undetectable in blood before treatment.

The sample was peripheral blood, taken 44 weeks after starting pembrolizumab. The chain couples TRBV7-3 to TRBJ2-3, and TRBD1 aligns with 8 junction nucleotides. The clonotype comes from an adult with mismatch repair-deficient cancer. CDR3 region: CASSKRQGTADTQYF. The nucleotide sequence reads TGTGCCAGCAGCAAAAGACAGGGGACGGCAGATACGCAGTATTTT.